This TCR beta chain was sequenced during a study of T cell repertoires in cytomegalovirus infection. The study's findings and limits: Summed frequency of shared TCR beta families picked out CMV carriers who also had the relevant HLA. There were HLA-C-restricted CMV-specific TCR beta clonotypes dominating the ex vivo response.

TCRdb independently ran MiXCR on the reads; one entry per CDR3 protein. The table includes approximately 910,000 distinct CDR3 sequences, roughly 30% detected once. The CDR3 loop spans 14 amino acids. Germline-derived CDR1 and CDR2 are ENHRY and SYGVKD. V shed 2 bases and J shed 7 bases, with 14 bases lying between them. This clonotype was recorded a few times. Its antigen is undetermined. The starting material was cultured CD8+ T cells from PBMCs, obtained from culture after CMV antigen stimulation. The chain recombines TRBV10-3 with TRBJ1-1, with D maybe TRBD1 (6 bases). The TCR comes from a human donor in good health (CMV status not recorded). Some clones in this sample may be carry-over from other donors' samples. The CDR3 DNA follows: TGTGCCATCAGTGAGGTTAGTCAGGGGATTGAAGCTTTCTTT. Its protein is CAISEVSQGIEAFF.